This TCR beta chain originates from a study of OX40 agonist ivuxolimab in advanced cancers. Across the study: With a range of roughly 23 to 90, age averaged about 58 years, and 75% to 90% were male. Three patients got partial responses; one had hepatocellular carcinoma and two had cutaneous melanoma. Study results and caveats: CD4+ T cells averaged fewer expanded clones than CD8+ T cells.

Produced via immunoSEQ multiplex PCR; TCRdb's table is partial and in-frame only. Of around 7,700 clones listed, approximately 90% are singletons. Individuals having autoimmune disease history or systemic immunosuppression were not enrolled. The CDR3 contains 16 residues. CDR1 and CDR2 from the germline V gene are MDHEN and SYDVKM. V was cut by 7 bases and J by 0 bases, with 19 bases left in between. Worth noting for this clone: Its antigen is not identified.

The TCR was taken from an adult with an advanced solid tumor such as melanoma, head and neck, liver or kidney cancer. Sample: CD4+ or CD8+ T cells sorted from blood, taken in a trial of the OX40 agonist ivuxolimab. The chain joins TRBV28 to TRBJ2-7; tentatively, D is TRBD1 (5 bases). CDR3 in DNA: TGTGCCAGCAATCTTGATAGACAGTCAAGCTCCTACGAGCAGTACTTC. It specifies CASNLDRQSSSYEQYF.